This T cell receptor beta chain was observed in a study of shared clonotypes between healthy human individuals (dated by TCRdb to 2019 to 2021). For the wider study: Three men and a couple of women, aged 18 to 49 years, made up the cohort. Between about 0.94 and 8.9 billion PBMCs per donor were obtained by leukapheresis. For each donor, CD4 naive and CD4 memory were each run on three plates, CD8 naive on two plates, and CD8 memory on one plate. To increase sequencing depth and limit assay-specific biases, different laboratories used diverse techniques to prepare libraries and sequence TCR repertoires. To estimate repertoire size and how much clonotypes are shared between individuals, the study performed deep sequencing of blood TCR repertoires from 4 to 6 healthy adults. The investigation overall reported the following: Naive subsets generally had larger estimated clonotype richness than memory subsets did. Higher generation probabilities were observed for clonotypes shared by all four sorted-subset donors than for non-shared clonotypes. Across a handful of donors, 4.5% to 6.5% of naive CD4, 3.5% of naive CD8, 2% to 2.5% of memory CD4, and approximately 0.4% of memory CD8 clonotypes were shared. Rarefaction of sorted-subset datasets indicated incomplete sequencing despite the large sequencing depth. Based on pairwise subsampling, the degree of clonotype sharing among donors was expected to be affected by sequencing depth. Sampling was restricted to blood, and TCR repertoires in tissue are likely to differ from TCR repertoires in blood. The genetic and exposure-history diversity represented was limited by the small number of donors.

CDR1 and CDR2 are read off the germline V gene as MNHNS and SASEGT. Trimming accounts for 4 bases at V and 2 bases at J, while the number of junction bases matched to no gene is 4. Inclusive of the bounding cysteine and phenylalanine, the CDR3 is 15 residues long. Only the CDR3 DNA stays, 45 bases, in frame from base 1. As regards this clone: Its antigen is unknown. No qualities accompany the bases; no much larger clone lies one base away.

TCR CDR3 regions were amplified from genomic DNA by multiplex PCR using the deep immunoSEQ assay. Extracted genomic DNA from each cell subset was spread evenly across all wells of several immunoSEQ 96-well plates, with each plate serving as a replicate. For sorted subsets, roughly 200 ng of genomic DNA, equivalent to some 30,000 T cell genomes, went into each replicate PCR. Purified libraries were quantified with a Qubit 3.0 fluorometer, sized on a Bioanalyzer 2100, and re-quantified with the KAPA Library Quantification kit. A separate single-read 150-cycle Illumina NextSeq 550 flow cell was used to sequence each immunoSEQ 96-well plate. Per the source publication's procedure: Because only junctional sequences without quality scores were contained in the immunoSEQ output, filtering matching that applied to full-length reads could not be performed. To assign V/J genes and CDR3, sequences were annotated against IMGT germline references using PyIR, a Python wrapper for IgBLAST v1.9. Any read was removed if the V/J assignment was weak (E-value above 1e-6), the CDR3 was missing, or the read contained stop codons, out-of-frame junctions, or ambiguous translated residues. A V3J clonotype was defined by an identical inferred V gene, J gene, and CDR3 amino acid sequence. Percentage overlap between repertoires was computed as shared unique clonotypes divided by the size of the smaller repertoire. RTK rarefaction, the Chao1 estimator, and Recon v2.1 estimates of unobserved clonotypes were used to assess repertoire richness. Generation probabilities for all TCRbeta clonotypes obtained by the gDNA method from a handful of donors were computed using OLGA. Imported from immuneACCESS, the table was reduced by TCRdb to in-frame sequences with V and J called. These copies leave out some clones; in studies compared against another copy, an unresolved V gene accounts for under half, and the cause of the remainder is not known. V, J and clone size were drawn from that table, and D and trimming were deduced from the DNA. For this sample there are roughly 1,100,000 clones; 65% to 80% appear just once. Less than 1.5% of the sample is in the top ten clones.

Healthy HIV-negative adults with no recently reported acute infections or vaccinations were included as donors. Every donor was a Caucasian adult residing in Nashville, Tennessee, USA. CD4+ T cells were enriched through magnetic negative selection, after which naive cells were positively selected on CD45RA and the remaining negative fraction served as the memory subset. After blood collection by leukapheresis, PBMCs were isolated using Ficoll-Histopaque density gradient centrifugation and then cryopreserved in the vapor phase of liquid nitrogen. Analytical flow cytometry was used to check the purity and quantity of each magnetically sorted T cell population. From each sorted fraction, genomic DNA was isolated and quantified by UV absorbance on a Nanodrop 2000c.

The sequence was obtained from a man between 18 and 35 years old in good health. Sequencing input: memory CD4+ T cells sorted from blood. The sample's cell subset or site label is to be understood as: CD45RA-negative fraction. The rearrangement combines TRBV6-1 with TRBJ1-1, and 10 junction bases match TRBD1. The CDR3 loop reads CASSARTGGNTEAFF. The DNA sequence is TGTGCCAGCAGTGCTCGGACAGGGGGAAACACTGAAGCTTTCTTT.